Below, one T cell receptor (beta chain) is given with its context. Its antigen remains unknown. These data belong to a study of cytomegalovirus exposure and HLA in healthy donors. Overall study: Drawn from HLA-typed donors, roughly 87 million unique TCRs were held in an early data release.

Findings and limits, study-wide: Under in vitro conditions, a few CMV-associated chains were confirmed as specific for CMV antigens. An analysis that was carried out later associated 16,951 TCR beta sequences with HLA alleles at 0.05 false discovery rate. Most TCR sequences were uncommon, yet certain public TCRs appeared in many donors.

In the PCR, 60 Vbeta and 13 Jbeta primers were used. Using immunoSEQ multiplex PCR, the repertoire was profiled, and TCRdb retains in-frame clones only, with some absent. This table has some 98,000 clones, roughly 76% appearing once. CDR1 is SGHVS, CDR2 FQNEAQ, per germline. The V gene lost 3 bases and the J gene lost 0 bases, with 9 bases spanning the gap. This CDR3 comprises 15 residues. The TCR was taken from a human donor in good health. The sequenced sample consisted of PBMCs. J is TRBJ1-3 and V is TRBV7-8; D call uncertain. Here the CDR3 DNA reads TGTGCCAGCAGCTTTGACACCGTCTCTGGAAACACCATATATTTT. This sequence encodes CASSFDTVSGNTIYF.